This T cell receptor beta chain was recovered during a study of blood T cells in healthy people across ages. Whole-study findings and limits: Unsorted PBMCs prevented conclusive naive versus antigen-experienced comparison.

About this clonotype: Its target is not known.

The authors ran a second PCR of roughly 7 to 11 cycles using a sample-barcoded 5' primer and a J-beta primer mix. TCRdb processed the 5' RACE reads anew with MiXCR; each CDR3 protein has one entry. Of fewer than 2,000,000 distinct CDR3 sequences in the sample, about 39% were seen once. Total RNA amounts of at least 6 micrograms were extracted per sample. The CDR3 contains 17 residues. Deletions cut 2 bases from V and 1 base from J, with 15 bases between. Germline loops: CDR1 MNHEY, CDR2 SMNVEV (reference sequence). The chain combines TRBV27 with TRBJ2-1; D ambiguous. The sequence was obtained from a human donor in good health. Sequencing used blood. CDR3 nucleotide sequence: TGTGCCAGCAGTTTAATGGCCGACTTGGCTTCCTACAATGAGCAGTTCTTC. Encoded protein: CASSLMADLASYNEQFF.